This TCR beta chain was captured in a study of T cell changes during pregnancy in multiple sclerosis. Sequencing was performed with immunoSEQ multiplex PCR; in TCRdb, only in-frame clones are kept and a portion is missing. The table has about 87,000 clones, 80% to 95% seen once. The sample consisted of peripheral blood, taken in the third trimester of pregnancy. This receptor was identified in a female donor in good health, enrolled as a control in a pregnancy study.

The CDR3 DNA is TGCGCCAGCAGCTATAGACAGGGGGCAAACGAGCAGTACTTC. Residues: CASSYRQGANEQYF. The V gene is TRBV5-1, the J gene TRBJ2-7; TRBD1 matches at 10 bases. This CDR3 region has 14 residues. V shed 3 bases, J shed 5 bases, and the junction held 5 bases outside the gene matches. Germline V CDR1 and CDR2: SGHRS, YFSETQ.